One sample yielded the 5 T cell receptor beta chains listed below, sequenced in a study of post-analysis software for immune sequencing data. General study findings and limits: In patients, about five TRBV segments were more frequent than in controls, with TRBV5-6, TRBV5-1 and TRBV20-1 among them.

Incorporated into the TCR beta cDNA libraries were unique molecular identifiers, which served to reduce PCR and sequencing biases. TCRdb re-called the PCR reads through MiXCR, storing one row per CDR3 protein. The sample lists roughly 580,000 distinct CDR3 sequences, roughly 47% seen once, with around 1.7% in the top ten. Which antigens these TCRs recognize remains unknown. Sample: blood. The receptors derive from a girl between 5 and 17 years old with multiple sclerosis.

This chain uses TRBV5-1 with TRBJ1-6, with TRBD1 as a possible D gene (5 bases). V shed 0 bases and J shed 7 bases, with 14 bases lying between them. This CDR3 contains 16 residues. Germline CDR1 is SGHRS and CDR2 is YFSETQ. CDR3 sequence reads: CASSLEVSGYNSPLHF. The DNA of the CDR3 is TGCGCCAGCAGCTTGGAGGTGTCAGGGTACAATTCACCCCTCCACTTT.

The rearrangement uses TRBV7-9 and TRBJ2-6; D call uncertain. This CDR3 has 19 amino acids. Per germline, CDR1 SEHNR and CDR2 FQNEAQ (reference sequence). V was cut by 2 bases and J by 1 base, with 18 bases left in between. The CDR3 loop is CASSLRPWADESGANVLTF. The CDR3 DNA reads as TGTGCCAGCAGCTTAAGACCGTGGGCAGACGAATCTGGGGCCAACGTCCTGACTTTC.

The chain joins TRBV10-2 to TRBJ2-4, with 9 bases identical to TRBD2. The J segment lost 3 bases and the V segment lost 0 bases, leaving 12 bases of the junction unmatched. The CDR3 extends over 19 amino acids. Germline CDR1 is WSHSY and CDR2 is SAAADI. The CDR3: CASSESVMAGGLYKNIQYF. CDR3 DNA sequence: TGCGCCAGCAGTGAGTCTGTAATGGCGGGAGGGCTTTACAAAAACATTCAGTACTTC.

There are a few counts of this clonotype. The genes are TRBV6-5 and TRBJ1-2; 7 nucleotides agree with TRBD1. The CDR3 spans 13 residues. Germline assignment: CDR1 MNHEY and CDR2 SVGAGI. V lost 8 bases to trimming and J lost 2 bases; unmatched junction nucleotides: 5. CDR3 in DNA: TGTGCCAGCGGCCCACAGGGGAACTATGGCTACACCTTC. As protein: CASGPQGNYGYTF.

In this sample, this clonotype turned up many times. The V call is TRBV12-3 or TRBV12-4, the J call TRBJ1-5, with no clear D. V lost 6 bases and J lost 1, with 7 bases in between. The CDR3 covers 13 residues. The CDR3 DNA sequence: TGTGCCAGCAGGGTAGGGAGCAATCAGCCCCAGCATTTT. Amino acid sequence: CASRVGSNQPQHF.